A selection of T cell receptor beta chains follows, all from one sample in a study of T cell repertoires in cytomegalovirus infection. TCRdb re-called the reads through MiXCR, storing one row per CDR3 protein. This sample has about 900,000 distinct CDR3 sequences, with around 30% found just once. The antigens these receptors bind are not known. The material sequenced was cultured CD8+ T cells from PBMCs, taken from culture after CMV antigen stimulation. The receptor set was obtained from a human donor in good health (CMV status not recorded). Some clones in this sample may be carry-over from other donors' samples. The CDR3 runs from the conserved cysteine through the conserved F or W. The order of the fields is clone size, D gene, J gene, V gene, CDR3 protein, CDR3 DNA. A D gene is named only where the DNA matches it firmly. The size field is filled for only some rows; it gives once, few, many or a size class.

clone_size: -
d_call: -
j_call: TRBJ2-3
v_call: TRBV7-9
cdr3_aa: CASSYPLQGPGTDTQYF
cdr3_nt: TGTGCCAGCAGCTACCCCCTCCAGGGGCCGGGCACAGATACGCAGTATTTT

clone_size: few
d_call: -
j_call: TRBJ1-1
v_call: TRBV6-2/TRBV6-3
cdr3_aa: CASSYSGTVDTEAFF
cdr3_nt: TGTGCCAGCAGTTACTCGGGGACGGTCGACACTGAAGCTTTCTTT

clone_size: few
d_call: -
j_call: TRBJ1-1
v_call: TRBV6-1
cdr3_aa: CASTVRGLGTEAFF
cdr3_nt: TGTGCCAGCACCGTTCGCGGGCTGGGCACTGAAGCTTTCTTT

clone_size: -
d_call: -
j_call: TRBJ1-2
v_call: TRBV25-1
cdr3_aa: CASSETTSYYGYTF
cdr3_nt: TGTGCCAGCAGTGAGACAACTTCCTACTATGGCTACACCTTC

clone_size: -
d_call: -
j_call: TRBJ1-2
v_call: TRBV13
cdr3_aa: CASSGGRDNYGYTF
cdr3_nt: TGTGCCAGTTCGGGGGGGAGGGATAACTATGGCTACACCTTC

clone_size: -
d_call: -
j_call: TRBJ2-1
v_call: TRBV20-1
cdr3_aa: CSATPLGGPFSYNEQFF
cdr3_nt: TGCAGTGCCACACCACTCGGGGGTCCATTCTCCTACAATGAGCAGTTCTTC

clone_size: -
d_call: -
j_call: TRBJ1-6
v_call: TRBV14
cdr3_aa: CASSQSSWQINSPLHF
cdr3_nt: TGTGCCAGCAGCCAAAGCTCGTGGCAGATTAATTCACCCCTCCACTTT

clone_size: -
d_call: -
j_call: TRBJ1-5
v_call: TRBV19
cdr3_aa: CASRILATNHPQHF
cdr3_nt: TGTGCCAGTAGGATCTTGGCCACTAATCACCCCCAGCATTTT

clone_size: few
d_call: -
j_call: TRBJ1-6
v_call: TRBV6-5
cdr3_aa: CASRGENSPLHF
cdr3_nt: TGTGCCAGCAGGGGTGAAAATTCACCCCTCCACTTT

clone_size: -
d_call: -
j_call: TRBJ1-2
v_call: TRBV19
cdr3_aa: CASTSNRRGITNYGYTF
cdr3_nt: TGTGCCAGTACCAGCAACAGGAGGGGCATCACTAACTATGGCTACACCTTC

clone_size: -
d_call: -
j_call: TRBJ1-1
v_call: TRBV4-1
cdr3_aa: CASSQEGPTTVNTEAFF
cdr3_nt: TGCGCCAGCAGCCAAGAAGGACCGACAACCGTTAACACTGAAGCTTTCTTT

clone_size: -
d_call: TRBD2
j_call: TRBJ2-5
v_call: TRBV6-5
cdr3_aa: CASSEGGFPAQYF
cdr3_nt: TGTGCCAGCAGTGAGGGAGGGTTCCCCGCCCAGTACTTC

clone_size: -
d_call: TRBD1
j_call: TRBJ1-6
v_call: TRBV2
cdr3_aa: CASSGTGRSYNSPLHF
cdr3_nt: TGTGCCAGCAGTGGGACAGGGCGTTCCTATAATTCACCCCTCCACTTT

clone_size: few
d_call: TRBD2
j_call: TRBJ2-1
v_call: TRBV10-2
cdr3_aa: CASSLAGSPHEQFF
cdr3_nt: TGCGCCAGCAGTTTAGCGGGGTCGCCCCATGAGCAGTTCTTC

clone_size: few
d_call: TRBD2
j_call: TRBJ2-5
v_call: TRBV28
cdr3_aa: CASSPAGLAPRETQYF
cdr3_nt: TGTGCCAGCAGTCCTGCGGGACTAGCGCCCCGAGAGACCCAGTACTTC

clone_size: few
d_call: -
j_call: TRBJ1-2
v_call: TRBV20-1
cdr3_aa: CSARDRAQPVNYGYTF
cdr3_nt: TGCAGTGCTAGAGATCGGGCGCAGCCGGTTAACTATGGCTACACCTTC

clone_size: -
d_call: -
j_call: TRBJ2-1
v_call: TRBV6-5
cdr3_aa: CASSHGENNEQFF
cdr3_nt: TGTGCCAGCAGCCATGGGGAGAACAATGAGCAGTTCTTC

clone_size: -
d_call: TRBD1
j_call: TRBJ1-2
v_call: TRBV7-6
cdr3_aa: CASSPRTGGFYGYTF
cdr3_nt: TGTGCCAGCAGCCCCAGGACAGGGGGCTTCTATGGCTACACCTTC

clone_size: -
d_call: -
j_call: TRBJ2-2
v_call: TRBV12-5
cdr3_aa: CASGLGGPNTGELFF
cdr3_nt: TGTGCTAGTGGGTTGGGGGGGCCGAACACCGGGGAGCTGTTTTTT

clone_size: few
d_call: TRBD2
j_call: TRBJ2-1
v_call: TRBV4-1
cdr3_aa: CASSQRGLAGYNEQFF
cdr3_nt: TGCGCCAGCAGCCAGAGAGGACTAGCGGGATACAATGAGCAGTTCTTC

clone_size: many
d_call: TRBD1
j_call: TRBJ1-2
v_call: TRBV27
cdr3_aa: CASSRGTDGYTF
cdr3_nt: TGTGCCAGCAGCCGCGGGACAGATGGCTACACCTTC

clone_size: many
d_call: -
j_call: TRBJ1-1
v_call: TRBV5-8
cdr3_aa: CASSNAGDYTEAFF
cdr3_nt: TGTGCCAGCAGCAACGCAGGGGATTACACTGAAGCTTTCTTT

clone_size: -
d_call: -
j_call: TRBJ1-1
v_call: TRBV12-3/TRBV12-4
cdr3_aa: CASNDLPNTEAFF
cdr3_nt: TGTGCCAGCAACGACCTACCGAACACTGAAGCTTTCTTT

clone_size: -
d_call: -
j_call: TRBJ1-5
v_call: TRBV27
cdr3_aa: CASSPGTRPQHF
cdr3_nt: TGTGCCAGCAGTCCCGGAACACGGCCCCAGCATTTT

clone_size: once
d_call: -
j_call: TRBJ2-7
v_call: TRBV27
cdr3_aa: CASSSRDPLAREQYF
cdr3_nt: TGTGCCAGCAGTTCAAGGGACCCTCTAGCTCGCGAGCAGTACTTC

clone_size: -
d_call: -
j_call: TRBJ2-5
v_call: TRBV12-3/TRBV12-4
cdr3_aa: CASSLAASEETQYF
cdr3_nt: TGTGCCAGCAGTTTAGCGGCCAGCGAAGAGACCCAGTACTTC

clone_size: -
d_call: -
j_call: TRBJ1-1
v_call: TRBV7-4
cdr3_aa: CASSSGDQERRTEAFF
cdr3_nt: TGTGCCAGCAGCTCCGGGGACCAAGAGAGGAGGACTGAAGCTTTCTTT

clone_size: few
d_call: TRBD2
j_call: TRBJ2-1
v_call: TRBV4-2
cdr3_aa: CASSQLAGGPDNEQFF
cdr3_nt: TGTGCCAGCAGCCAGTTAGCGGGGGGGCCGGACAATGAGCAGTTCTTC

clone_size: -
d_call: TRBD2
j_call: TRBJ2-5
v_call: TRBV2
cdr3_aa: CASRRTSGGLRETQYF
cdr3_nt: TGTGCCAGCAGGCGGACTAGCGGGGGCCTCCGAGAGACCCAGTACTTC

clone_size: -
d_call: -
j_call: TRBJ2-1
v_call: TRBV7-6
cdr3_aa: CASSSRNNNEQFF
cdr3_nt: TGTGCCAGCAGCTCGCGAAATAACAATGAGCAGTTCTTC

clone_size: -
d_call: -
j_call: TRBJ1-5
v_call: TRBV7-9
cdr3_aa: CASGRGEPQHF
cdr3_nt: TGTGCCAGCGGCCGAGGTGAGCCCCAGCATTTT

clone_size: -
d_call: -
j_call: TRBJ2-3
v_call: TRBV27
cdr3_aa: CVSSSGASIYSADTQYF
cdr3_nt: TGTGTCAGCAGTTCCGGGGCCTCGATCTATAGCGCAGATACGCAGTATTTT

clone_size: -
d_call: TRBD1
j_call: TRBJ1-1
v_call: TRBV6-6
cdr3_aa: CASRLNRGRNTEAFF
cdr3_nt: TGTGCCAGCAGACTTAACAGGGGAAGGAACACTGAAGCTTTCTTT

clone_size: few
d_call: -
j_call: TRBJ2-1
v_call: TRBV7-9
cdr3_aa: CASSLVGRADEQFF
cdr3_nt: TGTGCCAGCAGCTTAGTTGGACGGGCGGATGAGCAGTTCTTC

clone_size: many
d_call: -
j_call: TRBJ2-7
v_call: TRBV7-8
cdr3_aa: CASSLGGGNEQYF
cdr3_nt: TGTGCCAGCAGCTTGGGAGGGGGAAACGAGCAGTACTTC

clone_size: few
d_call: TRBD2
j_call: TRBJ2-3
v_call: TRBV7-6
cdr3_aa: CASSLGLAGETDTQYF
cdr3_nt: TGTGCTAGCAGCTTAGGGTTAGCGGGGGAAACAGATACGCAGTATTTT

clone_size: few
d_call: -
j_call: TRBJ2-6
v_call: TRBV19
cdr3_aa: CASSVRRVSGANVLTF
cdr3_nt: TGTGCCAGTAGTGTCCGCAGGGTCTCTGGGGCCAACGTCCTGACTTTC

clone_size: -
d_call: -
j_call: TRBJ1-4
v_call: TRBV19
cdr3_aa: CASSMRGGNEKLFF
cdr3_nt: TGTGCCAGTAGTATGCGGGGCGGCAATGAAAAACTGTTTTTT